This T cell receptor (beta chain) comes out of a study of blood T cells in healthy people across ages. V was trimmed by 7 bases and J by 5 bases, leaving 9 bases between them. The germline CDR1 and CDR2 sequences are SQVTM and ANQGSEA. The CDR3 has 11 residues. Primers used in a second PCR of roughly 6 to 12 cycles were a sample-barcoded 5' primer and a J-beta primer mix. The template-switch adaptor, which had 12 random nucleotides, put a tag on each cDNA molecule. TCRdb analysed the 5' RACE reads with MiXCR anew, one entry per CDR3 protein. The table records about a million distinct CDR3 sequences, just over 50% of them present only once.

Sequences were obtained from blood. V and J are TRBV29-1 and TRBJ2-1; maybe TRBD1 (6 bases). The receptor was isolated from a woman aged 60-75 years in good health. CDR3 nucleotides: TGCAGCGGAGGACAGAACAATGAGCAGTTCTTC. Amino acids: CSGGQNNEQFF.